The 27 T cell receptor beta chains below were found in one sample sequenced in a study of identical twins. Each CDR3 protein gets one entry after TCRdb re-called the 5' RACE reads with MiXCR. The sample holds 420,000 or so distinct CDR3 sequences, around 18% seen once. The sample taken for sequencing was naive T cells sorted from blood. The receptors come from a man aged 50-60 years in good health.

There are many counts of this clonotype. The chain uses TRBV9 and TRBJ1-1; 11 nucleotides align to TRBD1. The length of the CDR3 is 16 residues. Germline V gives CDR1 SGDLS, CDR2 YYNGEE. V gave up 2 bases and J gave up 6 bases; unmatched junction bases: 9. As DNA, the CDR3 is TGTGCCAGCAGCGTCCGGGACAGGGGGTATAGGGCTGAAGCTTTCTTT. It is translated as CASSVRDRGYRAEAFF.

This clonotype has only a few counts. The CDR3 DNA reads TGTGCCAGCAGCTTAGTCCTTCCTGGAGCGGGGGGGCTCACCGGGGAGCTGTTTTTT. As protein: CASSLVLPGAGGLTGELFF. This chain uses TRBV11-2 with TRBJ2-2; TRBD2 agrees at 10 bases. There are 19 residues in the CDR3. Germline V gene data show CDR1 as SGHAT and CDR2 as FQNNGV. V lost 1 base, J lost 4 bases, and 12 bases stayed unmatched.

The rearrangement links TRBV18 to TRBJ2-1; 10 bases align to TRBD2. V lost 2 bases to trimming and J lost 5 bases; unmatched junction nucleotides: 6. Germline values: CDR1 KGHSH, CDR2 LQKENI. CDR3 length equals 16 residues. CDR3 in DNA: TGTGCCAGCTCACCATTAAGGACTAGCGGCAACAATGAGCAGTTCTTC. This codes for CASSPLRTSGNNEQFF.

The chain couples TRBV20-1 to TRBJ1-1; TRBD1 aligns across 9 bases. The CDR3 has 15 amino acids. V shed 0 bases, J shed 0 bases, and the junction held 2 bases outside the gene matches. CDR1 and CDR2 (germline): DFQATT, SNEGSKA (reference sequence). DNA for the CDR3: TGCAGTGCTAGAGAGGGACAGGGTATGAACACTGAAGCTTTCTTT. Its translation: CSAREGQGMNTEAFF.

This clonotype was seen only a few times. The CDR3 region is CASSLVAGTRETQYF. The CDR3 DNA follows: TGTGCCAGCAGCTTGGTAGCGGGGACGCGGGAGACCCAGTACTTC. The chain is built from TRBV7-2 and TRBJ2-5, with 8 nucleotides matching TRBD2. V was clipped by 3 bases and J by 5 bases; unmatched bases: 8. Germline CDR1 and CDR2: SGHTA and FQGNSA. The CDR3 contains 15 residues.

This clonotype came up many times. This chain links TRBV5-1 with TRBJ2-1, with 8 bases matching TRBD1. The CDR3 has 15 amino acids. Germline V gene lookup returns CDR1 SGHRS and CDR2 YFSETQ. V dropped 4 bases and J dropped 3; count of bases not matched to a gene: 6. CDR3 in amino acids: CASSKTGAFYNEQFF. The CDR3 coding sequence is TGCGCCAGCAGCAAGACAGGGGCCTTCTACAATGAGCAGTTCTTC.

The J gene is TRBJ1-6, the V gene TRBV11-2; the D is unclear. This CDR3 has 13 amino acids. Germline V lookup: CDR1 SGHAT, CDR2 FQNNGV. Trimming pared 5 bases from V and 7 bases from J, leaving 9 bases between. Here the CDR3 reads CASSPFGNSPLHF. The DNA for the CDR3 is TGTGCCAGCAGCCCCTTCGGGAATTCACCCCTCCACTTT.

This clonotype was observed a few times. CDR3 protein: CSAKRLAGGEDTQYF. Here the CDR3 DNA reads TGCAGTGCTAAGAGACTAGCGGGAGGGGAGGATACGCAGTATTTT. The chain uses TRBV20-1 and TRBJ2-3, with 14 bases identical to TRBD2. The J segment lost 6 bases and the V segment lost 4 bases, leaving 6 bases of the junction unmatched. This CDR3 has 15 amino acids. Germline V gene sequence: CDR1 DFQATT, CDR2 SNEGSKA (reference sequence).

This rearrangement joins TRBV15 to TRBJ1-5; 8 nucleotides agree with TRBD1. The ends lost 5 bases at V and 6 bases at J; junction bases unmatched: 3. The germline CDR1 and CDR2 sequences are LNHNV and YYDKDF (reference sequence). The CDR3 extends over 13 amino acids. The DNA for the CDR3 is TGTGCCACCAGCGAGGACAGGGTTCAGCCCCAGCATTTT. It specifies CATSEDRVQPQHF. The full variable domain, its missing parts supplied by reference TRBV15 and TRBJ1-5, is DAMVIQNPRYQVTQFGKPVTLSCSQTLNHNVMYWYQQKSSQAPKLLFHYYDKDFNNEADTPDNFQSRRPNTSFCFLDIRSPGLGDTAMYLCATSEDRVQPQHFGDGTRLSIL.

This chain connects TRBV5-1 to TRBJ2-1, with D perhaps being TRBD1 or TRBD2 (5 bases each). The CDR3 contains 16 residues. The ends were cut back, 2 bases at V and 5 bases at J, with 17 bases in the middle. Germline V gene data show CDR1 as SGHRS and CDR2 as YFSETQ. DNA for the CDR3: TGCGCCAGCAGCTTTTTAATCGGGACGACCGACAATGAGCAGTTCTTC. This sequence encodes CASSFLIGTTDNEQFF. Using reference TRBV5-1 and TRBJ2-1 for the parts outside the CDR3, the full variable domain is KAGVTQTPRYLIKTRGQQVTLSCSPISGHRSVSWYQQTPGQGLQFLFEYFSETQRNKGNFPGRFSGRQFSNSRSEMNVSTLELGDSALYLCASSFLIGTTDNEQFFGPGTRLTVL.

The CDR3 DNA follows: TGCAGCGTGCGAACAGGCACAGATACGCAGTATTTT. This translates into CSVRTGTDTQYF. The J gene is TRBJ2-3, the V gene TRBV29-1; D is unresolved. The germline V and J ends were trimmed by 6 bases and 1 base, with 8 bases remaining between them. The CDR3 sequence is 12 residues long. From germline, CDR1 is SQVTM and CDR2 ANQGSEA.

This clonotype appeared many times. The V gene is TRBV2, the J gene TRBJ2-7; 10 nucleotides align to TRBD1. In germline, CDR1 is SNHLY, CDR2 FYNNEI. Trimming cost V 7 bases and J 1 base; bases outside gene matches: 4. The CDR3 runs to 14 residues. The CDR3 reads CASTWTGGSYEQYF. The DNA for the CDR3 is TGTGCCAGCACTTGGACAGGGGGTTCCTACGAGCAGTACTTC.

The table lists this clonotype with many counts. The V call is TRBV20-1, the J call TRBJ2-3, with 7 bases fitting TRBD2. CDR3 length equals 14 residues. CDR1 is DFQATT and CDR2 is SNEGSKA in the germline V gene (reference sequence). The trim removed 7 bases at V and 3 bases at J, leaving 10 bases unmatched. The CDR3 loop reads CSGRWGGSTDTQYF. Here the CDR3 DNA reads TGCAGTGGGCGGTGGGGCGGGAGTACAGATACGCAGTATTTT.

This clonotype was seen repeatedly, ten times or more. The chain uses TRBV6-1 and TRBJ2-2; 13 nucleotides line up with TRBD2. The J segment lost 7 bases and the V segment lost 5 bases, leaving 7 bases of the junction unmatched. The germline gives CDR1 MNHNS, CDR2 SASEGT. CDR3 length: 16 residues. CDR3 sequence: CASSPGLAGVGGELFF. The DNA of the CDR3 is TGTGCCAGCAGTCCAGGACTAGCGGGGGTCGGCGGGGAGCTGTTTTTT.

This clonotype was counted a few times. The chain couples TRBV2 to TRBJ1-1, with a tentative D call TRBD1 (6 bases). V was cut by 2 bases and J by 4 bases, with 8 bases left in between. The CDR3 runs to 13 residues. Germline V gene data show CDR1 as SNHLY and CDR2 as FYNNEI. For the CDR3, the DNA is TGTGCCAGCAGTGAACCCAGGGGCACTGAAGCTTTCTTT. It yields the protein CASSEPRGTEAFF.

In its sample, this clonotype was seen a few times. V usage is TRBV11-2 and J usage is TRBJ1-1; no reliable D call. Germline V CDR1 and CDR2: SGHAT, FQNNGV. V was trimmed by 0 bases and J by 3 bases, leaving 8 bases between them. The CDR3 is 14 residues long. The CDR3 is CASSLEFYDTEAFF. The CDR3 region has the DNA TGTGCCAGCAGCTTAGAGTTTTACGACACTGAAGCTTTCTTT.

V usage is TRBV29-1 and J usage is TRBJ1-2, with a possible D match to TRBD1 (6 bases). Per the germline V gene, CDR1 is SQVTM and CDR2 is ANQGSEA. V lost 0 bases, J lost 6 bases, and 20 bases lay in between. This CDR3 spans 16 amino acids. The DNA for the CDR3 is TGCAGCGTTGAAGATCTAGACAGGAAAAGACCCCATGGCTACACCTTC. It specifies CSVEDLDRKRPHGYTF. The variable domain in full, completed from reference TRBV29-1 and TRBJ1-2, reads SAVISQKPSRDICQRGTSLTIQCQVDSQVTMMFWYRQQPGQSLTLIATANQGSEATYESGFVIDKFPISRPNLTFSTLTVSNMSPEDSSIYLCSVEDLDRKRPHGYTFGSGTRLTVV.

The chain carries TRBV7-2 and TRBJ2-1, with a tentative D call TRBD2 (6 bases). Germline loops: CDR1 SGHTA, CDR2 FQGNSA. V lost 5 bases and J lost 0, with 14 bases in between. The CDR3 extends over 16 amino acids. The CDR3 loop reads CASSQDGGISYNEQFF. The CDR3, as DNA: TGTGCCAGCAGCCAGGATGGCGGGATCTCCTACAATGAGCAGTTCTTC.

The chain carries TRBV27 and TRBJ2-1, with TRBD2 as a possible D gene (5 bases). Deletions cut 8 bases from V and 2 bases from J, with 16 bases between. The CDR3 is made up of 15 amino acids. CDR1 MNHEY and CDR2 SMNVEV come from the germline V gene (reference sequence). CDR3 sequence reads: CASSPGIGTYNEQFF. The CDR3 DNA reads TGTGCCAGCTCCCCGGGGATAGGGACCTACAATGAGCAGTTCTTC.

This clonotype was counted ten times or more. The chain combines TRBV11-1 with TRBJ2-5; 7 bases map to TRBD2. Germline V gives CDR1 SGHAT, CDR2 FQDESV (reference sequence). Trimming removed 3 bases from V and 4 bases from J; junction bases left unmatched: 8. This CDR3 has 15 residues. CDR3 sequence: CASSFNLAERETQYF. DNA of the CDR3: TGTGCCAGCAGCTTTAACCTAGCGGAACGAGAGACCCAGTACTTC.

The J gene is TRBJ2-2, the V gene TRBV7-4; no clear D. The germline gives CDR1 SGHVT, CDR2 SQSDAQ. This CDR3 has 13 amino acids. The CDR3 sequence is CAPAGANTGELFF. The CDR3 DNA sequence: TGTGCGCCGGCAGGAGCCAACACCGGGGAGCTGTTTTTT.

The J gene is TRBJ2-2, the V gene TRBV2; 8 nucleotides align to TRBD2. The CDR3 runs to 14 residues. Trimming cost V 4 bases and J 7 bases; bases outside gene matches: 5. CDR1 SNHLY and CDR2 FYNNEI come from the germline V gene. CDR3 amino acids: CASSGTSYGGELFF. CDR3 in DNA: TGTGCCAGCAGTGGGACTAGCTACGGCGGGGAGCTGTTTTTT.

The chain links TRBV6-2 or TRBV6-3 to TRBJ2-7; 12 bases fit TRBD2. V gave up 2 bases and J gave up 1 base; unmatched junction bases: 12. This CDR3 region has 19 residues. Germline values: CDR1 MNHEY, CDR2 SVGEGT. Here the CDR3 DNA reads TGTGCCAGCAGTTACCCCACTAGCGGGGGGATTCTTAGTTCCTACGAGCAGTACTTC. It codes for CASSYPTSGGILSSYEQYF.

This rearrangement joins TRBV7-2 to TRBJ2-7, with TRBD1 matching over 11 bases. Germline values: CDR1 SGHTA, CDR2 FQGNSA. V lost 0 bases, J lost 3 bases, and 10 bases stayed unmatched. The CDR3 is made up of 18 amino acids. The CDR3 coding sequence is TGTGCCAGCAGCTTAGCGCCACTCGACGGGACAGGGGGCTACGAGCAGTACTTC. It specifies CASSLAPLDGTGGYEQYF.

This clonotype showed up just a few times. The V call is TRBV10-3, the J call TRBJ1-2, with 7 bases aligning to TRBD1. Germline V CDR1 and CDR2: ENHRY, SYGVKD. This CDR3 is 18 amino acids long. The ends lost 4 bases at V and 4 bases at J; junction bases unmatched: 18. CDR3 in DNA: TGTGCCATCAGTGGGGACAGTTCCGTTCCCCGCGTGGTCTATGGCTACACCTTC. Protein product: CAISGDSSVPRVVYGYTF.

This clonotype was seen a few times. The chain is built from TRBV7-2 and TRBJ2-1, with 8 bases aligning to TRBD2. The ends lost 0 bases at V and 0 bases at J; junction bases unmatched: 4. Germline V gene sequence: CDR1 SGHTA, CDR2 FQGNSA. CDR3 length equals 17 residues. CDR3 DNA sequence: TGTGCCAGCAGCTTAGCCGGCGGGGGGTTCTCCTACAATGAGCAGTTCTTC. Translated, it gives CASSLAGGGFSYNEQFF.

J is TRBJ2-2 and V is TRBV20-1; 12 bases fit TRBD2. The CDR3 contains 15 residues. CDR1 is DFQATT, CDR2 SNEGSKA, per germline (reference sequence). J was trimmed by 4 bases and V by 3 bases; bases with no gene match: 3. The CDR3 reads CSASQLAGGTGELFF. The CDR3, as DNA: TGCAGTGCTAGCCAACTAGCGGGAGGCACCGGGGAGCTGTTTTTT.